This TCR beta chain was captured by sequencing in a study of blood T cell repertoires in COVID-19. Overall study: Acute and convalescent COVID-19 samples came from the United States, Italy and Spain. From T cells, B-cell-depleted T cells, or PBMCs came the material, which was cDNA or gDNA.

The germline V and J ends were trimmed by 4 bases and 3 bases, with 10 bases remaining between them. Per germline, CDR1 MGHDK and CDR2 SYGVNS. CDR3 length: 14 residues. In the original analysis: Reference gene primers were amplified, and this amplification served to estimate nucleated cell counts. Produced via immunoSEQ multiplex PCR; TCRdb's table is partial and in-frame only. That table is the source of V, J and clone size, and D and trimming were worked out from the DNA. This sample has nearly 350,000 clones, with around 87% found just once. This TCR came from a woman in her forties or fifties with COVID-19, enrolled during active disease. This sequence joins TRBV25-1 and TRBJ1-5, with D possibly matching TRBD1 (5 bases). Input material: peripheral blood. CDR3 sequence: CASSATGYNQPQHF. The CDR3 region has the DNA TGTGCCAGCAGTGCTACAGGTTACAATCAGCCCCAGCATTTT.